This TCR beta chain was profiled in a study of regulatory T cells in long-lasting Graves disease. General study points: Patients with persistent disease showed a bias toward TRBV28, TRBJ1-2 and TRBJ2-5. Newly diagnosed Graves' patients exceeded persistent ones in TCR diversity.

As to this clonotype: What it binds is unknown. Relative to the germline gene, one junction end is altered; a read error may explain this.

Time point of the sample: persistent/refractory GD, antithyroid drugs over 5 years with positive TRAb. PBMC-derived RNA was used for the TCR library. The germline V gene has CDR1 MDHEN and CDR2 SYDVKM. The CDR3 covers 13 residues. Through Arm-PCR of CDR3 regions and iRepertoire HTBI primers, TCR beta libraries were built. As processed by the authors: The identification of roughly 62 TRBV and roughly 14 TRBJ segments was made across samples. Using its own MiXCR run on the multiplex PCR reads, TCRdb lists one record per CDR3 protein. TCRdb's processing, not the authors' own work, is the source of the V and J calls. The table includes under 450,000 distinct CDR3 sequences, about a quarter detected once.

The source is a female donor with Graves disease. The sample here was peripheral blood mononuclear cells (PBMCs), taken when the disease was refractory, from a patient treated with antithyroid drugs. The gene calls are TRBV28 and TRBJ2-7, with TRBD1 as a possible D gene (6 bases). CDR3 loop: CVSRQQGTYEQYF. CDR3 sequence (DNA): TGTGTCAGCAGACAACAGGGAACCTACGAGCAGTACTTC.